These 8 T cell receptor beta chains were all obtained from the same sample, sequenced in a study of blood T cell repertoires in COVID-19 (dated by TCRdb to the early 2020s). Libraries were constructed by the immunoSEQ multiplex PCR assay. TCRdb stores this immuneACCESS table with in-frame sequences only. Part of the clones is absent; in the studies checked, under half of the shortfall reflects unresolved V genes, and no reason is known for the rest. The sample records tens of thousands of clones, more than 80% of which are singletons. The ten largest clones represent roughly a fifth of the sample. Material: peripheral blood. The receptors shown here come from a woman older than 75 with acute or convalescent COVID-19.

CDR3 in amino acids: CASSFRKGVDTEAFF. The CDR3 DNA follows: TGTGCCAGCAGCTTCCGAAAGGGGGTGGACACTGAAGCTTTCTTT. The genes are TRBV11-2 and TRBJ1-1; TRBD1 is a possible D gene (6 bases). This CDR3 contains 15 residues. V was trimmed by 3 bases and J by 3 bases, leaving 14 bases between them. CDR1 is SGHAT, CDR2 FQNNGV, per germline.

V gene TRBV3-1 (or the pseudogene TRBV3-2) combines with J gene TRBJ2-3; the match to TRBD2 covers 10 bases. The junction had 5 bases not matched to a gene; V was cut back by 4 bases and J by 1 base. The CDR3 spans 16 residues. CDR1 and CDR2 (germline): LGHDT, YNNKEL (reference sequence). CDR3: CASSRGLAGGTDTQYF. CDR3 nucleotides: TGTGCCAGCAGCCGAGGGCTAGCGGGGGGCACAGATACGCAGTATTTT.

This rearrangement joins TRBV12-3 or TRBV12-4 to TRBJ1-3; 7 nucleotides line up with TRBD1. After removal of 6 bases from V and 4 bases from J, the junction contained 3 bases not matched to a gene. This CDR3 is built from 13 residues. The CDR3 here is CASRQGRGNTIYF. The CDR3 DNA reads TGTGCCAGCAGACAGGGGAGGGGAAACACCATATATTTT.

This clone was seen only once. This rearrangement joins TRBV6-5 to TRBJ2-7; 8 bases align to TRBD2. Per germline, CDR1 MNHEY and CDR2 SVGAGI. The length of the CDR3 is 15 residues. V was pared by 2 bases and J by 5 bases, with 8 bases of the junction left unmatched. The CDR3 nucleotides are TGTGCCAGCAGTTACAGGACGGGAGGGTGGGACGAGCAGTACTTC. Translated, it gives CASSYRTGGWDEQYF.

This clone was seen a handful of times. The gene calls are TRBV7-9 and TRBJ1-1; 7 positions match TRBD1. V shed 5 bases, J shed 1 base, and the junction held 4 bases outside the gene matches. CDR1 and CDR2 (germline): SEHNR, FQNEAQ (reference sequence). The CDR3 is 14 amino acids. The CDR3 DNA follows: TGTGCCAGCAGCCCACAGGGGAGGAACACTGAAGCTTTCTTT. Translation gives CASSPQGRNTEAFF.

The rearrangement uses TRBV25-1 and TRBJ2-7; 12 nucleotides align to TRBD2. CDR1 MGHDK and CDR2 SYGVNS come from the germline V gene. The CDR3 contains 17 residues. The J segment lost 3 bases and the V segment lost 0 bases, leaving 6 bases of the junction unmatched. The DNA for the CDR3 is TGTGCCAGCAGTGAATACCCCTGGACTAGCGGGGACTACGAGCAGTACTTC. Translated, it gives CASSEYPWTSGDYEQYF.

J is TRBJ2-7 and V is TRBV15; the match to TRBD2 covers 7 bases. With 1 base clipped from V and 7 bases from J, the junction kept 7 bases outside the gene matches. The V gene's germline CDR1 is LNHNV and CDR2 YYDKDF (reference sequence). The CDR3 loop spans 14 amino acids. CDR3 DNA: TGTGCCACCAGCAGAGCTTTTCAGGGAGGGGAGCAGTACTTC. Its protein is CATSRAFQGGEQYF.

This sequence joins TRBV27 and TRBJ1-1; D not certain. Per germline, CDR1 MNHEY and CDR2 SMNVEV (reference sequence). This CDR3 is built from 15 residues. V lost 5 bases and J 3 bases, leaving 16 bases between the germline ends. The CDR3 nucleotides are TGTGCCAGCAGTCCAAGACGGGTTTTGGACACTGAAGCTTTCTTT. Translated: CASSPRRVLDTEAFF.